One T cell receptor beta chain is described in this entry. Its antigen is not identified. This record comes from a study of blood T cells in healthy people across ages. Study-wide points: Significant beta diversity loss was already apparent by age approximately 40, declining roughly linearly.

Next came a second PCR, run for roughly 6 to 11 cycles, which used a sample-barcoded 5' primer along with a J-beta primer mix. TCRdb reprocessed the 5' RACE reads via MiXCR and lists one record per CDR3 protein. This table holds nearly 800,000 distinct CDR3 sequences, 20% to 25% found once. CDR1 and CDR2 from the germline V gene are SGDLS and YYNGEE. The CDR3 loop spans 15 amino acids. Another study also made use of these data, one on T cells of mothers and their children.

The sequencing sample was made of blood. The V gene is TRBV9, the J gene TRBJ2-1, with D maybe TRBD2 (7 bases). Judging by the DNA end, TRBJ2-5 fits better; the J call may be wrong. The receptor comes from a boy aged 5 to 17 in good health. The CDR3 is CASSRGGGLVETQYF. CDR3 DNA: TGTGCCAGCAGCCGGGGAGGGGGGTTGGTGGAGACCCAGTACTTC.